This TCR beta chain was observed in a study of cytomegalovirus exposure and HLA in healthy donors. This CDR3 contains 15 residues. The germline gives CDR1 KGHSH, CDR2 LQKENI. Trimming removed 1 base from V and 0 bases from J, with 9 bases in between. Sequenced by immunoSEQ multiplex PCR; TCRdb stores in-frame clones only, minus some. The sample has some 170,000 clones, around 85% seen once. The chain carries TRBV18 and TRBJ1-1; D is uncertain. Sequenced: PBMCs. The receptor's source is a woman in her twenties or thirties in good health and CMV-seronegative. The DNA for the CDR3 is TGTGCCAGCTCACCACAAGGGAACATGAACACTGAAGCTTTCTTT. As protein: CASSPQGNMNTEAFF.